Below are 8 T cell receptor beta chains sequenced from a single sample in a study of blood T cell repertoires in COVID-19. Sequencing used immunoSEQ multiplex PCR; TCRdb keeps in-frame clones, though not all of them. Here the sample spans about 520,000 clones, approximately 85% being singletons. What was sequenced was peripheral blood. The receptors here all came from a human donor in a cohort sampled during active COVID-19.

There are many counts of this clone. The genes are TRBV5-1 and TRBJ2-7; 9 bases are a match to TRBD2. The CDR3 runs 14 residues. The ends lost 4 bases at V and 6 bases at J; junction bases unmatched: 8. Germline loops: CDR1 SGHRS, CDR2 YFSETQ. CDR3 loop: CASSIGAGGTEQYF. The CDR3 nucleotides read TGCGCCAGCAGCATTGGAGCGGGAGGTACCGAGCAGTACTTC.

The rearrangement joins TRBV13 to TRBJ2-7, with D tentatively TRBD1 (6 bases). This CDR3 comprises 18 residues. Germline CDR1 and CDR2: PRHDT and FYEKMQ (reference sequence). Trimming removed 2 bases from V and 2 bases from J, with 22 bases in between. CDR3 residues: CASSLRDQQGLRTYEQYF. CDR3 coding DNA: TGTGCCAGCAGCTTAAGAGACCAACAGGGTTTGCGGACCTACGAGCAGTACTTC.

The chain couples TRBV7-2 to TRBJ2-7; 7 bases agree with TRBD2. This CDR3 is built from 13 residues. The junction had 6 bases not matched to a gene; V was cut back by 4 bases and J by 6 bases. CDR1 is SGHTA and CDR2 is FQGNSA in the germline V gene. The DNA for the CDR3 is TGTGCCAGCAGCTGGACACGGGAGGCCGAGCAGTACTTC. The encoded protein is CASSWTREAEQYF.

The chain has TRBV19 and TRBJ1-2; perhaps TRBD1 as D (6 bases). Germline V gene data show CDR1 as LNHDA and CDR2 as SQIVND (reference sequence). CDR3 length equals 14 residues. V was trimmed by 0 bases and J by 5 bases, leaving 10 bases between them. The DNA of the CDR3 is TGTGCCAGTAGTATAGACTTACAGGGATATGGCTACACCTTC. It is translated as CASSIDLQGYGYTF.

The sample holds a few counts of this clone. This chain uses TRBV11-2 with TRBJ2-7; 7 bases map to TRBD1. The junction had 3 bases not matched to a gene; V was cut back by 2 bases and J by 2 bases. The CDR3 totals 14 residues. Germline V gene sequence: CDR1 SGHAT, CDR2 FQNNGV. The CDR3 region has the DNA TGTGCCAGCAGCTTAAACAGGGGCCCCTACGAGCAGTACTTC. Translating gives CASSLNRGPYEQYF.

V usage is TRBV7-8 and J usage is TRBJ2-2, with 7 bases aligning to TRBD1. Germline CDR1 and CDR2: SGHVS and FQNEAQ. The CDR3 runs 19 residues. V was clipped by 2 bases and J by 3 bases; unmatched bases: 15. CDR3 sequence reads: CASSLRDSFSTVYTGELFF. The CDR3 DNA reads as TGTGCCAGCAGCTTAAGGGACAGCTTCAGCACCGTTTACACCGGGGAGCTGTTTTTT. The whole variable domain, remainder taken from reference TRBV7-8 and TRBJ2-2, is GAGVSQSPRYKVAKRGQDVALRCDPISGHVSLFWYQQALGQGPEFLTYFQNEAQLDKSGLPSDRFFAERPEGSVSTLKIQRTQQEDSAVYLCASSLRDSFSTVYTGELFFGEGSRLTVL.

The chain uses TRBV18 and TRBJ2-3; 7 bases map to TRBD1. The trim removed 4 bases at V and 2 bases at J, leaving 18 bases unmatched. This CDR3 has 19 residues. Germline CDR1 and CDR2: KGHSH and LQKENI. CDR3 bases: TGTGCCAGCTCACTAATTACAGGGGCGGCTGGGGCGAACACAGATACGCAGTATTTT. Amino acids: CASSLITGAAGANTDTQYF.

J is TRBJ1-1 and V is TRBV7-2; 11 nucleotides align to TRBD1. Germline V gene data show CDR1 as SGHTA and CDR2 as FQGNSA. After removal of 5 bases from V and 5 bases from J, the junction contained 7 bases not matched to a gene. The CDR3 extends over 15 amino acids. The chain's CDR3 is CASSEDRGRWTEAFF. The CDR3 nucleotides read TGTGCCAGCAGCGAGGACAGGGGGCGCTGGACTGAAGCTTTCTTT.